Each of the 22 T cell receptor beta chains below was sequenced from the same sample in a study of T cells in Graves' hyperthyroidism and ophthalmopathy. Template material for amplifying TCR beta CDR3 regions consisted of RNA transcripts. When the TCR CDR3 underwent first-round RT-PCR, the HTBI primer set was used. Each CDR3 protein is one row after TCRdb ran MiXCR on the multiplex PCR reads. The sample contains around 600,000 distinct CDR3 sequences, 13% to 15% of which appear only once. The sequenced material came from blood. The receptors were sampled from a woman under 30 with Graves' ophthalmopathy.

This clonotype has a count of ten or more. CDR3 protein: CSARGGRGFYEQYF. The DNA of the CDR3 is TGCAGTGCTAGAGGCGGCAGGGGGTTCTACGAGCAGTACTTC. The chain employs TRBV20-1 and TRBJ2-7; 7 positions agree with TRBD1. Germline CDR1 reads DFQATT; CDR2 reads SNEGSKA (reference sequence). The V segment lost 1 base and the J segment 3 bases; nucleotides outside the gene matches: 6. This CDR3 has 14 residues.

This clonotype was seen a handful of times. V gene TRBV9 combines with J gene TRBJ1-3, with D uncertain. The germline V gene encodes CDR1 SGDLS and CDR2 YYNGEE. V was clipped by 1 base and J by 0 bases, with 14 bases between them. CDR3 length equals 17 residues. CDR3 region: CASSVNLGEPSGNTIYF. In DNA, the CDR3 is TGTGCCAGCAGCGTAAACCTCGGGGAGCCCTCTGGAAACACCATATATTTT.

This clonotype was detected many times. The chain links TRBV7-2 to TRBJ1-1; a weak D match, TRBD1 (5 bases). The length of the CDR3 is 14 residues. Germline-derived CDR1 and CDR2 are SGHTA and FQGNSA. Trimming removed 9 bases from V and 5 bases from J, with 19 bases in between. In DNA, the CDR3 is TGTGCCAGGACTACGAAGGGACTTAAGACTGAAGCTTTCTTT. Its translation is CARTTKGLKTEAFF.

As regards this clonotype: Germline and junction disagree at one end, which may indicate a read error. The J gene is TRBJ2-5, the V gene TRBV7-7, with D possibly being TRBD1 or TRBD2 (6 bases each). CDR3 length equals 15 residues. CDR1 and CDR2 from the germline V gene are SSHAT and FNYEAQ (reference sequence). This CDR3 is CASSSLGGGAETQYF. CDR3 nucleotide sequence: TGTGCTAGCAGCTCCTTAGGGGGAGGCGCAGAGACCCAGTACTTC. The full variable domain, with the rest looked up from reference TRBV7-7 and TRBJ2-5, is GAGVSQSPRYKVTKRGQDVTLRCDPISSHATLYWYQQALGQGPEFLTYFNYEAQPDKSGLPSDRFSAERPEGSISTLTIQRTEQRDSAMYRCASSSLGGGAETQYFGPGTRLLVL.

This clonotype was observed a handful of times. The chain employs TRBV5-6 and TRBJ2-1, with D possibly matching TRBD1 (6 bases). Germline V lookup: CDR1 SGHDT, CDR2 YYEEEE. The V gene lost 0 bases and the J gene lost 7 bases, with 14 bases spanning the gap. CDR3 length: 15 residues. The CDR3 DNA follows: TGTGCCAGCAGCTTGGACGTGCTTAGGGGGAATGAGCAGTTCTTC. It yields the protein CASSLDVLRGNEQFF.

This clonotype appeared many times. The chain employs TRBV12-3 or TRBV12-4 and TRBJ2-7, with 8 nucleotides matching TRBD1. The CDR3 is made up of 16 amino acids. V shed 6 bases and J 3 bases; nucleotides not matched to a gene: 13. The CDR3 loop reads CASRSSMTGAHYEQYF. CDR3 DNA sequence: TGTGCCAGCAGGAGTTCGATGACAGGGGCCCACTACGAGCAGTACTTC.

This clonotype was detected a few times. The chain uses TRBV9 and TRBJ2-3; 8 nucleotides align to TRBD2. The CDR3 extends over 15 amino acids. In germline, CDR1 is SGDLS, CDR2 YYNGEE. With 6 bases clipped from V and 0 bases from J, the junction kept 6 bases outside the gene matches. CDR3 in DNA: TGTGCCAGCAATGTAGCGGGGCCCAGCACAGATACGCAGTATTTT. It specifies CASNVAGPSTDTQYF.

In this sample, this clonotype turned up many times. This chain links TRBV4-3 with TRBJ2-6, with TRBD1 matching 12 bases. Per the germline V gene, CDR1 is LGHNA and CDR2 is YSLEER. This CDR3 is 18 amino acids long. V gave up 0 bases and J gave up 4 bases; unmatched junction bases: 4. CDR3 in amino acids: CASSQEGQGAYGANVLTF. CDR3 nucleotides: TGCGCCAGCAGCCAAGAGGGACAGGGGGCTTACGGGGCCAACGTCCTGACTTTC.

The V gene is TRBV9, the J gene TRBJ1-3; the D is unclear. Germline assignment: CDR1 SGDLS and CDR2 YYNGEE. The germline V and J ends were trimmed by 1 base and 0 bases, with 8 bases remaining between them. This CDR3 region has 15 residues. CDR3 region: CASSVSASSGNTIYF. In nucleotides, the CDR3 is TGTGCCAGCAGCGTATCGGCCTCCTCTGGAAACACCATATATTTT.

This clonotype was counted between two and nine times. This chain's CDR3 is CASSSLGIGALQYF. The CDR3 DNA is TGTGCCAGCAGCTCCCTAGGGATTGGGGCCTTGCAGTACTTC. The chain employs TRBV7-2 and TRBJ2-7; tentatively, D is TRBD1 (5 bases). The CDR3 totals 14 residues. CDR1 and CDR2 (germline): SGHTA, FQGNSA. With 4 bases removed from V and 9 bases from J, the gap between germline ends came to 19 bases.

Notes on this clonotype: A read error may be the cause here, since a much bigger clone is one base away. J is TRBJ1-2 and V is TRBV5-1; 7 nucleotides line up with TRBD1. The CDR3 length is 15 residues. Germline CDR1 is SGHRS and CDR2 is YFSETQ. In DNA, the CDR3 is TGCGCCAACAGCATGACGACGTCGGGACAGAGTGGCTACACCTTC. Its translation: CANSMTTSGQSGYTF.

This clonotype was counted a few times. This chain joins TRBV5-4 and TRBJ1-1, with no clear D. The CDR3 runs 14 residues. In germline, CDR1 is SGHNT, CDR2 YYREEE (reference sequence). V was pared by 0 bases and J by 9 bases, with 15 bases between. CDR3 coding DNA: TGTGCCAGCAGCTTGGATCCATCAGTGGCAAAAGCTTTCTTT. It is translated as CASSLDPSVAKAFF.

This clonotype has more than one count but fewer than ten. Given a much more abundant clone one base away, this may be a read error. The chain is built from TRBV2 and TRBJ2-7; D is uncertain. Gene TRBJ2-1 matches the end of the DNA better, so the J call may be wrong. The CDR3 consists of 16 residues. CDR1 is SNHLY and CDR2 is FYNNEI in the germline V gene. CDR3 nucleotide sequence: TGTGCCAACCACCCCCTGGGCCTATCATCCGCCTACGAGCAGTTCTTC. The encoded protein is CANHPLGLSSAYEQFF.

This clonotype was counted only a few times. The genes are TRBV7-8 and TRBJ1-5; D call uncertain. The V and J ends lost 0 bases and 5 bases respectively, with 20 bases between them. Germline V CDR1 and CDR2: SGHVS, FQNEAQ. The CDR3 sequence is 18 residues long. The DNA for the CDR3 is TGTGCCAGCAGCTTAGCGTTGAGGGTAAGAGGTTTTTATCAGCCCCAGCATTTT. It specifies CASSLALRVRGFYQPQHF.

This clonotype was seen at least ten times. The chain has TRBV11-2 and TRBJ2-1; D perhaps matches TRBD1 (6 bases). Germline V gene sequence: CDR1 SGHAT, CDR2 FQNNGV. V was clipped by 5 bases and J by 6 bases, with 23 bases between them. The CDR3 runs to 17 residues. The CDR3 spells CASSGSVYRVSFNEQFF. The CDR3 nucleotides are TGTGCCAGCAGCGGGTCGGTTTACAGGGTCTCTTTCAATGAGCAGTTCTTC.

The gene calls are TRBV2 and TRBJ1-3; D might be TRBD1 (6 bases). This CDR3 is 17 amino acids long. The V and J ends lost 8 bases and 0 bases respectively, with 20 bases between them. Germline V gene lookup returns CDR1 SNHLY and CDR2 FYNNEI. The CDR3 region has the DNA TGTGCCAGCTCTCTCCGTCGACAGGCCGACTCTGGAAACACCATATATTTT. This encodes CASSLRRQADSGNTIYF.

The CDR3 DNA reads as TGCGCCAGCAGCTTGGCCAATCCAGGGAGAAACACTGAAGCTTTCTTT. Amino acids: CASSLANPGRNTEAFF. The J gene is TRBJ1-1, the V gene TRBV5-1, with a weak D call TRBD1 (5 bases). V lost 0 bases to trimming and J lost 2 bases, with 14 bases between them. The CDR3 length is 16 residues. The V gene's germline CDR1 is SGHRS and CDR2 YFSETQ.

CDR3 region: CASSQQNTGLETQYF. CDR3 bases: TGTGCCAGCAGCCAACAGAATACAGGGTTGGAGACCCAGTACTTC. The rearrangement joins TRBV3-1 to TRBJ2-5, with D perhaps matching TRBD1 (6 bases). V was cut by 2 bases and J by 5 bases, with 15 bases left in between. From germline, CDR1 is LGHDT and CDR2 YNNKEL (reference sequence). The CDR3 consists of 15 residues.

This clonotype turned up a few times. This rearrangement joins TRBV7-3 to TRBJ2-2; a weak D match, TRBD2 (7 bases). There are 19 residues in the CDR3. V shed 7 bases and J shed 4 bases, with 28 bases lying between them. The germline gives CDR1 SGHTA, CDR2 FQGTGA. The CDR3 spells CASKLGGQREGRFTGELFF. The CDR3 DNA sequence: TGTGCCAGCAAACTGGGGGGGCAGAGGGAGGGAAGGTTCACCGGGGAGCTGTTTTTT.

This chain links TRBV10-3 with TRBJ2-3, with D hard to call. The germline V gene encodes CDR1 ENHRY and CDR2 SYGVKD. With 8 bases removed from V and 4 bases from J, the gap between germline ends came to 10 bases. The length of the CDR3 is 12 residues. The CDR3 DNA reads TGTGCCATCCGGCCATCCGCAGATACGCAGTATTTT. This translates into CAIRPSADTQYF.

This clonotype was seen once. V is TRBV7-2 and J is TRBJ2-3; 16 nucleotides agree with TRBD2. With V trimmed by 5 bases and J by 2 bases, 1 base remained unmatched. CDR3 size: 16 residues. Germline V lookup: CDR1 SGHTA, CDR2 FQGNSA. In DNA form, the CDR3 reads TGTGCCAGCAGCGGGACTAGCGGGAGGGCCACAGATACGCAGTATTTT. Translated: CASSGTSGRATDTQYF.

The CDR3 DNA reads TGTGCCAGCAGTCCCCCAGGGAATGGCTACACCTTC. It specifies CASSPPGNGYTF. The gene calls are TRBV6-2 or TRBV6-3 and TRBJ1-2; TRBD1 might be the D (5 bases). V lost 5 bases and J 6 bases, leaving 10 bases between the germline ends. CDR1 is MNHEY and CDR2 is SVGEGT in the germline V gene. CDR3 size: 12 residues.